One T cell receptor (beta chain) is described in this entry. Its antigen is currently unknown. Likely unrecorded immune exposures existed in these nominally healthy donors. Researchers ran the PCR with 60 Vbeta and 13 Jbeta primers. Here immunoSEQ multiplex PCR was the method, and the copy in TCRdb shows in-frame clones only, minus some. The sample carries some 150,000 clones, roughly 80% recorded once. CDR1 and CDR2 from the germline V gene are SGHNT and YYREEE (reference sequence). The V and J ends lost 4 bases and 5 bases, in that order; junction bases with no gene match: 3. This CDR3 is 13 amino acids long. These data originate in a study of cytomegalovirus exposure and HLA in healthy donors. Regarding the study as a whole: Reported performance of the classifier showed diagnosis of cytomegalovirus status with high specificity and sensitivity.

The source material was PBMCs. This receptor was obtained from a man aged 50 to 59 in good health and CMV-seropositive. This chain links TRBV5-4 with TRBJ2-5; 9 bases match TRBD2. For the CDR3, the DNA is TGTGCCAGCAGCATAGCGGGAGATGAGACCCAGTACTTC. This translates into CASSIAGDETQYF.